Listed below are T cell receptor beta chains from one sample, sequenced in a study of early T cells in non-severe SARS-CoV-2 infection. One entry per CDR3 protein, called by TCRdb with MiXCR from the 5' RACE reads. The table includes roughly 80,000 distinct CDR3 sequences, less than 20% detected once. Sequencing used whole blood. These receptors were collected from an adult who was a healthcare worker with PCR-confirmed SARS-CoV-2 infection or an uninfected control (not recorded which). CDR3s include the opening cysteine and the closing phenylalanine or tryptophan. The order of the fields is CDR3 length, clone size, D gene, J gene, V gene, CDR3 DNA, CDR3 protein. The D gene is left open where the match is weak. Not all rows give a size; the values are once, few, many and, for expanded clones, a class.

13,many,.,TRBJ1-3,TRBV7-9,TGTGCCAGCAGCTCAGGACAGGGAAACACCATATATTTT,CASSSGQGNTIYF
15,.,TRBD2,TRBJ2-7,TRBV27,TGTGCCAGCAGTCCCGGGACTAGCGGGAGGAACGAGCAGTACTTC,CASSPGTSGRNEQYF
14,few,TRBD1,TRBJ2-7,TRBV30,TGTGCCTGGGACGCCGGGACAGGGTTCGGCGAGCAGTACTTC,CAWDAGTGFGEQYF
17,few,TRBD2,TRBJ2-1,TRBV9,TGTGCCAGCAGCGTCCCCCCGGGACTAGCGGGGTACAATGAGCAGTTCTTC,CASSVPPGLAGYNEQFF
15,.,TRBD1,TRBJ1-2,TRBV28,TGTGCCAGCAGTCCCGCCCTAACAGGGGTATGGGGCTACACCTTC,CASSPALTGVWGYTF
12,.,TRBD1,TRBJ2-1,TRBV27,TGTGCCAGCAGTCGACAGGGCAATGAGCAGTTCTTC,CASSRQGNEQFF
14,.,.,TRBJ2-1,TRBV18,TGTGCCAGCTCACTTCCTCAGAACCTTCGCGAGCAGTTCTTC,CASSLPQNLREQFF
12,.,.,TRBJ2-2,TRBV20-1,TGCAGTGCTAGTCCCCGGGTGGGGGAGCTGTTTTTT,CSASPRVGELFF
14,few,TRBD2,TRBJ2-7,TRBV28,TGTGCCAGCCTTGTGCGGGGAGGGTCCTACGAGCAGTACTTC,CASLVRGGSYEQYF
14,.,.,TRBJ1-2,TRBV9,TGTGCCAGCAGCTCCGGGGGCGCGGGCTATGGCTACACCTTC,CASSSGGAGYGYTF
15,.,.,TRBJ2-7,TRBV18,TGTGCCAGCTCACCCCTTCGGGGAGGCTCGTACGAGCAGTACTTC,CASSPLRGGSYEQYF
12,few,.,TRBJ2-7,TRBV21-1,TGCCACGGGACTAGCAGGCCTGGGGAGCAGTACTTC,CHGTSRPGEQYF
12,many,.,TRBJ2-4,TRBV7-6,TGTGCCAGCAGCTCAGACGGAAACATTCAGTACTTC,CASSSDGNIQYF
15,.,.,TRBJ2-1,TRBV12-3/TRBV12-4,TGTGCCAGCAGTCTCTGGGGACAAAGTAAAAGAGAGCAGTTCTTC,CASSLWGQSKREQFF
17,.,.,TRBJ2-2,TRBV3-1,TGTGCCAGCAGCCAAGAACTACTACGACAGGACACCGGGGAGCTGTTTTTT,CASSQELLRQDTGELFF
13,many,.,TRBJ2-7,TRBV9,TGTGCCAGCATTGTGAACGGAGTCTACGAGCAGTACTTC,CASIVNGVYEQYF
12,few,.,TRBJ2-7,TRBV29-1,TGCAGCGTTGTGGGAGTGTCGGGGGAGCAGTACTTC,CSVVGVSGEQYF
16,few,TRBD2,TRBJ2-3,TRBV13,TGTGCCAGCAGCTATCCTAGCGGGGCGAGCACAGATACGCAGTATTTT,CASSYPSGASTDTQYF
15,few,.,TRBJ1-4,TRBV3-1,TGTGCCAGCAGAAGTAGGGAGTCGCCTAATGAAAAACTGTTTTTT,CASRSRESPNEKLFF
16,few,.,TRBJ2-3,TRBV28,TGTGCCAGCAGTTTCGTGGTAGGACCCTCCACAGATACGCAGTATTTT,CASSFVVGPSTDTQYF
15,few,TRBD2,TRBJ2-2,TRBV20-1,TGCAGTGCTAGAAGTCTAGCGGGAGACACCGGGGAGCTGTTTTTT,CSARSLAGDTGELFF
14,few,.,TRBJ2-7,TRBV29-1,TGCAGCGTTGAAAAGATGGACGGCTCCTACGAGCAGTACTTC,CSVEKMDGSYEQYF
12,.,TRBD1,TRBJ2-7,TRBV29-1,TGCAGCGTTACCGGGACAGGGTTCGAGCAGTACTTC,CSVTGTGFEQYF
14,.,.,TRBJ2-3,TRBV19,TGTGCCAGTAGGAATGGAGGGGGCACAGATACGCAGTATTTT,CASRNGGGTDTQYF
14,few,.,TRBJ1-3,TRBV27,TGTGCCAGTCGGGACACGAACTCTGGAAACACCATATATTTT,CASRDTNSGNTIYF